Listed below are T cell receptor beta chains from one sample, sequenced in a study of blood T cell repertoires in COVID-19. Profiled with immunoSEQ multiplex PCR; TCRdb holds only in-frame clones, not every one. The table lists roughly 100,000 clones, around 85% of them singletons. Material for sequencing was peripheral blood. Source of these receptors: a woman at least 80 years old with active or convalescent COVID-19. Each CDR3 is given with its conserved first and last residue. The D gene is left open where the match is weak. For some rows the clone size is stated as once, few or many, or as a class when expanded; others skip it.

v_call	d_call	j_call	clone_size	cdr3_nt	cdr3_aa
TRBV21-1	.	TRBJ2-7	.	TGTGCCAGCAGCGCCCCCGGGACTAGCACCTACGAGCAGTACTTC	CASSAPGTSTYEQYF
TRBV5-1	TRBD1	TRBJ2-7	.	TGCGCCAGCAGCCTTACCGGGACAGGGGGCTACGAGCAGTACTTC	CASSLTGTGGYEQYF
TRBV27	TRBD1	TRBJ1-1	.	TGTGCCAGCAGTTTGAGGACAGGGGCATCGGAAGCTTTCTTT	CASSLRTGASEAFF
TRBV11-3	.	TRBJ1-1	few	TGTGCCAGCAGCTTACAGGGTGTGAACACTGAAGCTTTCTTT	CASSLQGVNTEAFF
TRBV28	TRBD1	TRBJ1-4	few	TGTGCCAGCAGTTCTTTCTCGACAGGGACAAAACTGTTTTTT	CASSSFSTGTKLFF
TRBV7-8	TRBD1	TRBJ1-5	.	TGTGCCAGCAGCGACAGGGGTAGGGGGTATCAGCCCCAGCATTTT	CASSDRGRGYQPQHF
TRBV7-2	TRBD1	TRBJ1-2	.	TGTGCCAGCAGCTCCTACAGGGGACAAAACTATGGCTACACCTTC	CASSSYRGQNYGYTF
TRBV6-1	TRBD2	TRBJ2-4	.	TGTGCCAGCAGTGAAGCGGGGGGACTAGCGGGTAATATCAAAAACATTCAGTACTTC	CASSEAGGLAGNIKNIQYF
TRBV28	.	TRBJ2-1	.	TGTGCCAGCAGGGCGGGGCGGAGCTCCTACAATGAGCAGTTCTTC	CASRAGRSSYNEQFF
TRBV9	TRBD1	TRBJ2-7	.	TGTGCCAGCAGCGGCGGACAGGACGCTACCTACGAGCAGTACTTC	CASSGGQDATYEQYF
TRBV7-9	.	TRBJ1-2	.	TGTGCCAGCAGCATAAGCGGGGGTCACCCAGGGGGCTACACCTTC	CASSISGGHPGGYTF
TRBV19	TRBD2	TRBJ2-7	.	TGTGCCAGTAGTCTCGAGCGGGGGTACGAGCAGTACTTC	CASSLERGYEQYF
TRBV23-1	.	TRBJ1-5	.	TGCGCCAGCAGTCACGGGAATCAGCCCCAGCATTTT	CASSHGNQPQHF
TRBV6-5	.	TRBJ2-1	.	TGTGCCAGCAGCGCACCAGGGTATGAGCAGTTCTTC	CASSAPGYEQFF
TRBV7-2	TRBD2	TRBJ2-3	.	TGTGCCAGCAGCTTAGGCGGGAGGGCCACAGATACGCAGTATTTT	CASSLGGRATDTQYF
TRBV5-1	.	TRBJ2-3	.	TGCGCCAGCAGCTTGTCCTTCCAGGGGGGAGCAGATACGCAGTATTTT	CASSLSFQGGADTQYF
TRBV27	.	TRBJ1-6	few	TGTGCCAGCAGTCCCATGGGGCCGCTAAGCTCCTATAATTCACCCCTCCACTTT	CASSPMGPLSSYNSPLHF
TRBV6-2/TRBV6-3	TRBD2	TRBJ2-3	few	TGTGCCAGCAGCACCACTACTAGCGGGGGGCCAGTCACAGATACGCAGTATTTT	CASSTTTSGGPVTDTQYF
TRBV3-1/TRBV3-2	TRBD2	TRBJ2-7	few	TGTGCCAGCAGCCAGGCGAGCGGGGGAGTATACGAGCAGTACTTC	CASSQASGGVYEQYF
TRBV11-3	TRBD1	TRBJ2-7	once	TGTGCCAGCAGCTTACGGACAGGGAACTACGAGCAGTACTTC	CASSLRTGNYEQYF
TRBV19	TRBD1	TRBJ2-7	few	TGTGCCAGCCTGGACAGGGTGAAGCGAGAGCAGTACTTC	CASLDRVKREQYF
TRBV7-3	TRBD1	TRBJ2-1	.	TGTGCCAGCAGCCCCCGGGACAGCTCCTACAATGAGCAGTTCTTC	CASSPRDSSYNEQFF
TRBV5-1	.	TRBJ1-5	.	TGCGCCAGCAGTCAGGGGAGCAATCAGCCCCAGCATTTT	CASSQGSNQPQHF
TRBV29-1	TRBD1	TRBJ2-5	few	TGCAGCGTTGGACGGGACAGGGGAGGAAAGACCCAGTACTTC	CSVGRDRGGKTQYF
TRBV28	TRBD2	TRBJ2-7	.	TGTGCCAGCAGTTTTGGTTGGCGGGAGAAGGGCGAGCAGTACTTC	CASSFGWREKGEQYF
TRBV28	.	TRBJ1-2	.	TGTGCCAGCAGTACGGGATTTAACTATGGCTACACCTTC	CASSTGFNYGYTF
TRBV5-8	.	TRBJ1-1	.	TGTGCCAGCAGCCCCGGACTGGCAAACACTGAAGCTTTCTTT	CASSPGLANTEAFF
TRBV11-2	.	TRBJ1-2	.	TGTGCCAGCAGCCCCACTCCGGGGGTGACTTGGGGCTACACCTTC	CASSPTPGVTWGYTF
TRBV28	TRBD1	TRBJ1-2	.	TGTGCCAGCAGTTTACTGGGGACAGGGGCTTTTGGCTACACCTTC	CASSLLGTGAFGYTF
TRBV4-2	.	TRBJ2-5	once	TGTGCCAGCAGCCAAGAAACGGCCTGGCGGGGACAAGAGACCCAGTACTTC	CASSQETAWRGQETQYF
TRBV7-8	TRBD2	TRBJ2-5	.	TGTGCCAGCAGCTCTACGACAGAGCGGGGGAGAATCCAAGAGACCCAGTACTTC	CASSSTTERGRIQETQYF
TRBV28	.	TRBJ1-5	.	TGTGCCAGCAGTTTACTAAATAAGCCCCAGCATTTT	CASSLLNKPQHF
TRBV28	.	TRBJ2-1	.	TGTGCCAGCAGGGGGGGACGGACAAGCTCCTACAATGAGCAGTTCTTC	CASRGGRTSSYNEQFF
TRBV16	TRBD1	TRBJ1-1	few	TGTGCCAGCAGCCAAGAGACAGGGAACGAAGCTTTCTTT	CASSQETGNEAFF
TRBV19	.	TRBJ2-2	.	TGTGCCAGTAGTATGTGGGACACCAACACCGGGGAGCTGTTTTTT	CASSMWDTNTGELFF
TRBV10-3	.	TRBJ1-6	few	TGTGCCAGTTGGGCAGGGGAACGTAATTCACCCCTCCACTTT	CASWAGERNSPLHF
TRBV28	.	TRBJ2-5	.	TGTGCCAGCCAATGGGCGGGGCGAGAGACCCAGTACTTC	CASQWAGRETQYF
TRBV11-2	TRBD1	TRBJ1-1	.	TGTGCCAGCAGCACTAGACAGGGCCGAAACACTGAAGCTTTCTTT	CASSTRQGRNTEAFF
TRBV10-3	TRBD1	TRBJ1-1	once	TGTGCCATCGGGACAGGGAACACTGAAGCTTTCTTT	CAIGTGNTEAFF
TRBV12-3/TRBV12-4	.	TRBJ1-2	.	TGTGCCAGCAGCTCTAGTAGGCCCGGCTACACCTTC	CASSSSRPGYTF
TRBV27	TRBD2	TRBJ2-3	.	TGTGCCAGCAGTCGCCTGGGGGGGAAGACAGATACGCAGTATTTT	CASSRLGGKTDTQYF
TRBV19	.	TRBJ1-5	.	TGTGCCAGTAGCCATGGGAGGGGTAGCAATCAGCCCCAGCATTTT	CASSHGRGSNQPQHF
TRBV5-6	TRBD1	TRBJ1-5	few	TGTGCCAGCAGCTGGGGGCTAGGGACAGGGGAACAGCCCCAGCATTTT	CASSWGLGTGEQPQHF
TRBV7-2	.	TRBJ1-2	.	TGTGCCAGCAGCTTAGAGAGGGGGGGCTATGGCTACACCTTC	CASSLERGGYGYTF
TRBV15	.	TRBJ1-1	once	TGTGCCACCAGCAGAGTATCAGGGGAGGCTTTCTTT	CATSRVSGEAFF
TRBV7-9	TRBD1	TRBJ2-7	.	TGTGCCAGCAGCTCACCTAAGACAGGGGGCATAGACGAGCAGTACTTC	CASSSPKTGGIDEQYF
TRBV5-1	.	TRBJ2-1	.	TGCGCCAGCAGCTTGCAGGGGCCCACTTACAATGAGCAGTTCTTC	CASSLQGPTYNEQFF
TRBV28	.	TRBJ1-1	.	TGTGTCATTGCCGGTCCCCACACTGAAGCTTTCTTT	CVIAGPHTEAFF
TRBV7-2	TRBD2	TRBJ2-3	.	TGTGCCAGCAGCTTAGTCTCCAGCGGGAGGGGCACAGATACGCAGTATTTT	CASSLVSSGRGTDTQYF